This T cell receptor (beta chain) was captured by sequencing in a study of blood T cell repertoires in COVID-19. Study information: Sites across the United States, Italy and Spain contributed samples from acute and convalescent COVID-19. From T cells, B-cell-depleted T cells, or PBMCs came the material, which was cDNA or gDNA.

In the original workflow: The assay estimated nucleated cells by amplifying reference gene primers. Measured with immunoSEQ multiplex PCR; TCRdb has only the in-frame clones, and not every one. The D gene and trimming were derived from the DNA, and the V and J assignments and clone size from that table. The sample contains approximately 30,000 clones, 87% of which appear only once. The material sequenced was peripheral blood. The source is a human donor in a cohort sampled during active COVID-19.

This CDR3 reads CASSPQTGGAYNEQFF. The DNA for the CDR3 is TGTGCCAGCTCACCCCAGACAGGGGGGGCGTACAATGAGCAGTTCTTC. V is TRBV18 and J is TRBJ2-1; 9 bases match TRBD1. The junction had 7 bases not matched to a gene; V was cut back by 3 bases and J by 4 bases. Germline V gene sequence: CDR1 KGHSH, CDR2 LQKENI. This CDR3 is 16 amino acids long.